Below are 10 T cell receptor beta chains sequenced from a single sample in a study of cytomegalovirus exposure and HLA in healthy donors. The PCR used 60 Vbeta and 13 Jbeta primers. Only in-frame clones appear in the TCRdb table, and some are missing; sequencing was by immunoSEQ multiplex PCR. The sample has about 77,000 clones, over 60% seen once. Sequencing was carried out using PBMCs. These receptors were collected from a middle-aged man in good health and CMV-seronegative.

The V and J genes are TRBV5-4 and TRBJ1-1; the D is unclear. Germline lookup yields CDR1 SGHNT and CDR2 YYREEE (reference sequence). The CDR3 has 15 residues. Trimming cost V 4 bases and J 4 bases, with 17 bases left between them. The CDR3 bases are TGTGCCAGCAGCAAACGTAACGGGGATTTCACTGAAGCTTTCTTT. It specifies CASSKRNGDFTEAFF.

This clone was seen only a few times. The chain joins TRBV5-6 to TRBJ1-1, with D perhaps TRBD1 (5 bases). Germline CDR1 is SGHDT and CDR2 is YYEEEE. This CDR3 spans 13 amino acids. Trimming removed 5 bases at V and 6 bases at J, with 14 bases between. CDR3 region: CASRGRGYSEAFF. CDR3 bases: TGTGCCAGCAGGGGTAGGGGCTATTCTGAAGCTTTCTTT.

The chain recombines TRBV5-1 with TRBJ2-5; 7 bases fit TRBD1. TRBJ2-7 explains the end of the DNA better; the J call may be wrong. This CDR3 is built from 14 residues. Germline V gene sequence: CDR1 SGHRS, CDR2 YFSETQ. The CDR3 DNA follows: TGCGCCAGCAGCCCACGACAGGGCACCTACGAGCAGTACTTC. It specifies CASSPRQGTYEQYF.

This clone has a handful of counts. The V and J genes are TRBV7-2 and TRBJ1-5, with D possibly being TRBD1 (5 bases). Germline loops: CDR1 SGHTA, CDR2 FQGNSA. The CDR3 is made up of 14 amino acids. V dropped 3 bases and J dropped 7 bases, with 13 bases sitting between them. In DNA form, the CDR3 reads TGTGCCAGCAGCTTCAACTCAAGGGGACAGCCCCAGCATTTT. Protein: CASSFNSRGQPQHF.

In nucleotides, the CDR3 is TGTGCCAGCAGTGTTCTAGCGGGAGTCCATGAGCAGTTCTTC. Translation: CASSVLAGVHEQFF. The chain uses TRBV2 and TRBJ2-1; 10 bases align to TRBD2. The CDR3 runs 14 residues. Trimming took 4 bases from V and 8 from J; bases not matched to a gene: 5. Germline values: CDR1 SNHLY, CDR2 FYNNEI.

V is TRBV30 and J is TRBJ1-1; TRBD1 aligns across 8 bases. Germline V gene sequence: CDR1 GTSNPN, CDR2 SVGIG (reference sequence). This CDR3 is 12 amino acids long. Trimming at V came to 6 bases and at J to 12 bases, leaving 12 bases not matched to a gene. The chain's CDR3 is CACDFVQGATFF. Written as DNA, the CDR3 is TGTGCCTGCGATTTTGTTCAGGGGGCAACTTTCTTT. Supplemented by reference TRBV30 and TRBJ1-1, the full variable domain reads SQTIHQWPATLVQPVGSPLSLECTVEGTSNPNLYWYRQAAGRGLQLLFYSVGIGQISSEVPQNLSASRPQDRQFILSSKKLLLSDSGFYLCACDFVQGATFFGQGTRLTVV.

The chain couples TRBV30 to TRBJ2-2, with unresolved D. Trimming took off 5 bases at V and 8 bases at J, with 9 bases between the two ends. CDR1 and CDR2 from the germline V gene are GTSNPN and SVGIG (reference sequence). The CDR3 covers 11 residues. The CDR3 region is CAWLGSGELFF. Here the CDR3 DNA reads TGTGCCTGGCTCGGTAGTGGGGAGCTGTTTTTT.

The chain employs TRBV27 and TRBJ2-1, with TRBD2 matching over 9 bases. CDR3 length: 16 residues. The germline gives CDR1 MNHEY, CDR2 SMNVEV (reference sequence). V lost 0 bases and J lost 2; bases outside the gene matches: 2. CDR3: CASSLSRLAAYNEQFF. The CDR3 DNA reads TGTGCCAGCAGTTTATCTAGACTAGCGGCCTACAATGAGCAGTTCTTC.

The V call is TRBV14, the J call TRBJ2-1; D is possibly TRBD2 (7 bases). Germline V gives CDR1 SGHDN, CDR2 FVKESK. V lost 0 bases and J lost 9, with 9 bases in between. CDR3 length equals 13 residues. CDR3 amino acids: CASSQDRGGEQFF. In DNA form, the CDR3 reads TGTGCCAGCAGCCAAGATAGGGGGGGTGAGCAGTTCTTC.

The rearrangement joins TRBV2 to TRBJ2-1; the D gene is possibly TRBD1 (5 bases). The V and J ends lost 2 bases and 2 bases respectively, with 10 bases between them. The CDR3 runs 15 residues. Germline V gene lookup returns CDR1 SNHLY and CDR2 FYNNEI. The CDR3 region has the DNA TGTGCCAGCAGTGAAATCACAGGCACCTACAATGAGCAGTTCTTC. Protein sequence: CASSEITGTYNEQFF.